The 4 T cell receptor beta chains listed next were all sequenced from one sample in a study of T cells in Graves' hyperthyroidism and ophthalmopathy. Amplification of TCR beta CDR3 regions used RNA as the template. The TCR CDR3 was amplified in a first-round RT-PCR using the HTBI primer set. TCRdb re-derived calls from the multiplex PCR reads in MiXCR, one entry per CDR3 protein. This table has more than 350,000 distinct CDR3 sequences, more than 12% appearing once. The sequenced material came from blood. The source is a woman in her twenties or thirties with Graves' hyperthyroidism.

This clonotype was observed at least ten times. The chain uses TRBV27 and TRBJ1-2; D might be TRBD1 (5 bases). The CDR3 is 14 residues long. Looked up from germline, CDR1 is MNHEY and CDR2 is SMNVEV (reference sequence). Between the trimmed V and J ends, which lost 2 bases and 2 bases, there was a span of 9 bases. The CDR3 region is CASSLGPGNYGYTF. In DNA, the CDR3 is TGTGCCAGCAGTTTAGGCCCAGGGAACTATGGCTACACCTTC.

There are many counts of this clonotype. The gene calls are TRBV7-2 and TRBJ1-1; D perhaps matches TRBD1 (6 bases). The ends were cut back, 1 base at V and 1 base at J, with 10 bases in the middle. CDR3 length equals 15 residues. Per germline, CDR1 SGHTA and CDR2 FQGNSA. In DNA form, the CDR3 reads TGTGCCAGCAGCTTAGGTCCGGGGGCGAACACTGAAGCTTTCTTT. It is translated as CASSLGPGANTEAFF. Together with reference TRBV7-2 and TRBJ1-1, the CDR3 gives the full variable domain: GAGVSQSPSNKVTEKGKDVELRCDPISGHTALYWYRQSLGQGLEFLIYFQGNSAPDKSGLPSDRFSAERTGGSVSTLTIQRTQQEDSAVYLCASSLGPGANTEAFFGQGTRLTVV.

The chain carries TRBV7-6 and TRBJ2-3; 10 bases agree with TRBD1. Per germline, CDR1 SGHVS and CDR2 FNYEAQ. The V and J ends lost 5 bases and 5 bases, in that order; junction bases with no gene match: 13. The CDR3 has 17 residues. Written as DNA, the CDR3 is TGTGCCAGCAGCCTTAGGAGACAGGGGGCTGGAGGAGATACGCAGTATTTT. Protein sequence: CASSLRRQGAGGDTQYF.

This clonotype was counted at least ten times. The CDR3 reads CASSYSGRDTDTQYF. Written as DNA, the CDR3 is TGTGCCAGCAGTTATAGCGGGAGAGACACAGATACGCAGTATTTT. This chain joins TRBV6-2 or TRBV6-3 and TRBJ2-3; 9 nucleotides line up with TRBD2. The germline CDR1 and CDR2 sequences are MNHEY and SVGEGT. This CDR3 contains 15 residues. After removal of 3 bases from V and 2 bases from J, the junction contained 3 bases not matched to a gene.